Listed here are 22 T cell receptor beta chains from one sample, sequenced in a study of cytomegalovirus exposure and HLA in healthy donors. Method: immunoSEQ multiplex PCR; TCRdb's copy keeps in-frame clones and lacks some. The sample lists 200,000 to 300,000 clones, 90% occurring once. The material sequenced was PBMCs. These receptors were taken from a woman aged 25 to 45 in good health and CMV-seronegative.

V and J are TRBV4-2 and TRBJ2-1; D is ambiguous. The length of the CDR3 is 16 residues. Trimming shortened V by 0 bases and J by 7 bases, and 16 bases separated the two germline ends. Looked up from germline, CDR1 is LGHNA and CDR2 is YNFKEQ. CDR3 protein: CASSQEPPTARNEQFF. The CDR3 coding sequence is TGTGCCAGCAGCCAAGAACCCCCCACAGCCCGGAATGAGCAGTTCTTC.

The J gene is TRBJ2-5, the V gene TRBV9; a possible D gene is TRBD2 (6 bases). V shed 4 bases and J shed 5 bases, with 12 bases lying between them. Germline V gene data show CDR1 as SGDLS and CDR2 as YYNGEE. CDR3 length equals 13 residues. The CDR3 sequence: CASSPSEGETQYF. Here the CDR3 DNA reads TGTGCCAGCAGCCCCTCGGAGGGGGAGACCCAGTACTTC.

The gene calls are TRBV19 and TRBJ2-3; 9 bases are a match to TRBD2. The CDR3 is 15 amino acids. J gave up 4 bases and V 5 bases, and 7 bases lay outside the gene matches. Germline V lookup: CDR1 LNHDA, CDR2 SQIVND (reference sequence). This CDR3 is CASSPSGLAPDTQYF. The CDR3, as DNA: TGTGCCAGTAGTCCCTCGGGACTAGCCCCAGATACGCAGTATTTT.

The count of this clone is one. The chain employs TRBV7-8 and TRBJ2-7; D is possibly TRBD1 (5 bases). The V gene's germline CDR1 is SGHVS and CDR2 FQNEAQ. Trimming left V 4 bases short and J 2 bases short, with 9 bases between. This CDR3 is 13 amino acids long. This chain's CDR3 is CASSSKTAYEQYF. DNA for the CDR3: TGTGCCAGCAGCTCAAAGACAGCCTACGAGCAGTACTTC.

The gene calls are TRBV7-9 and TRBJ2-7; 9 bases match TRBD1. Germline trimming cut 3 bases from V and 2 bases from J; bases unmatched to any gene: 5. Germline CDR1 reads SEHNR; CDR2 reads FQNEAQ (reference sequence). This CDR3 has 15 amino acids. The CDR3 nucleotides read TGTGCCAGCAGCTTCCCCGGGACAGGGACCTACGAGCAGTACTTC. Its protein is CASSFPGTGTYEQYF.

The V gene is TRBV5-6, the J gene TRBJ2-1, with 8 bases matching TRBD2. CDR1 and CDR2 (germline): SGHDT, YYEEEE. Germline trimming cut 5 bases from V and 2 bases from J; bases unmatched to any gene: 9. CDR3 length: 16 amino acids. CDR3 nucleotide sequence: TGTGCCAGCAGGGCCGCGGGACTAGGGCCCTACAATGAGCAGTTCTTC. Encoded protein: CASRAAGLGPYNEQFF. Full variable domain (outside the CDR3, taken from reference TRBV5-6 and TRBJ2-1): DAGVTQSPTHLIKTRGQQVTLRCSPKSGHDTVSWYQQALGQGPQFIFQYYEEEERQRGNFPDRFSGHQFPNYSSELNVNALLLGDSALYLCASRAAGLGPYNEQFFGPGTRLTVL.

The rearrangement links TRBV19 to TRBJ1-2; no clear D gene. This CDR3 region has 11 residues. The germline V gene has CDR1 LNHDA and CDR2 SQIVND (reference sequence). V was trimmed by 10 bases and J by 8 bases, leaving 14 bases between them. The DNA of the CDR3 is TGTGCCATCGGCGCCTATGAAGGCTACACCTTC. Translation gives CAIGAYEGYTF.

The chain uses TRBV5-6 and TRBJ2-5; 7 nucleotides agree with TRBD2. Germline V CDR1 and CDR2: SGHDT, YYEEEE. The CDR3 runs 15 residues. J was trimmed by 3 bases and V by 0 bases; bases with no gene match: 5. The CDR3 protein is CASSLAWLAEETQYF. In DNA, the CDR3 is TGTGCCAGCAGCTTGGCCTGGCTAGCGGAAGAGACCCAGTACTTC.

This chain connects TRBV5-4 to TRBJ2-3; 12 bases align to TRBD2. The CDR3 is 15 residues long. The V gene's germline CDR1 is SGHNT and CDR2 YYREEE (reference sequence). With 1 base clipped from V and 7 bases from J, the junction kept 4 bases outside the gene matches. This CDR3 reads CASSLWLAGGNTQYF. In DNA form, the CDR3 reads TGTGCCAGCAGCTTGTGGCTAGCGGGAGGGAATACGCAGTATTTT.

This clone occurred once. This sample also contains other DNA sequences that code for the same CDR3. The chain has TRBV11-2 and TRBJ2-7; no clear D gene. V was clipped by 0 bases and J by 3 bases, with 3 bases between them. Germline V gene sequence: CDR1 SGHAT, CDR2 FQNNGV. This CDR3 has 12 amino acids. The CDR3 DNA follows: TGTGCCAGCAGCTTAGACAGCTACGAGCAGTACTTC. The encoded protein is CASSLDSYEQYF.

V and J are TRBV13 and TRBJ1-2, with TRBD1 identical over 11 bases. This CDR3 is 19 amino acids long. Germline V gene data show CDR1 as PRHDT and CDR2 as FYEKMQ (reference sequence). V gave up 6 bases and J gave up 5 bases; unmatched junction bases: 20. CDR3 coding DNA: TGTGCCAGCAGGGGTCGGGGACAGGGGGTATCTCATCCACGGTATGGCTACACCTTC. Amino acids: CASRGRGQGVSHPRYGYTF.

This chain uses TRBV10-3 with TRBJ2-1; TRBD1 or TRBD2 may be the D gene (5 bases each). The germline CDR1 and CDR2 sequences are ENHRY and SYGVKD. The CDR3 spans 15 residues. V was trimmed by 7 bases and J by 6 bases, leaving 19 bases between them. CDR3 loop: CAITTNVVGTNEQFF. In DNA form, the CDR3 reads TGTGCCATCACGACGAATGTGGTAGGGACCAATGAGCAGTTCTTC.

The DNA for the CDR3 is TGTGCCAGCTCGACGGACGGAAACTATGGCTACACCTTC. This translates into CASSTDGNYGYTF. The chain carries TRBV18 and TRBJ1-2, with D uncertain. CDR1 and CDR2 from the germline V gene are KGHSH and LQKENI. The CDR3 runs 13 residues. V was cut by 6 bases and J by 2 bases, with 10 bases left in between.

This clone was seen once. Germline and junction disagree at one end, which may indicate a read error. This chain uses TRBV4-3 with TRBJ2-7, with 7 bases aligning to TRBD1. CDR1 is LGHNA, CDR2 YSLEER, per germline. CDR3 length: 15 residues. DNA for the CDR3: TGCGCCAGCAGCCAAGAGCTTCGGGACAGAAGTACGAGAGACTTC. It translates to CASSQELRDRSTRDF.

In nucleotides, the CDR3 is TGTGCCAGCAGCTTAGGACAGGGGGCTACCGGGGAGCTGTTTTTT. Its translation: CASSLGQGATGELFF. The J gene is TRBJ2-2, the V gene TRBV7-2; TRBD1 matches 10 bases. The CDR3 runs to 15 residues. The trim removed 1 base at V and 5 bases at J, leaving 1 base unmatched. Germline V lookup: CDR1 SGHTA, CDR2 FQGNSA.

The CDR3: CASSYPDKQETQYF. As DNA, the CDR3 is TGTGCCAGCAGTTATCCCGACAAACAAGAGACCCAGTACTTC. The chain is built from TRBV28 and TRBJ2-5; no firm D call. CDR3 length: 14 amino acids. The germline CDR1 and CDR2 sequences are MDHEN and SYDVKM. Between the trimmed V and J ends, which lost 4 bases and 2 bases, there was a span of 11 bases.

The chain couples TRBV18 to TRBJ2-7; D unresolved. The CDR3 length is 14 residues. The V end lost 3 bases, the J end lost 3 bases, and 12 bases lay between the germline ends. Germline assignment: CDR1 KGHSH and CDR2 LQKENI. The CDR3: CASSPTGVFYEQYF. The CDR3 DNA follows: TGTGCCAGCTCACCGACCGGAGTGTTCTACGAGCAGTACTTC.

The chain's CDR3 is CAWNSKGGISGNTIYF. The CDR3 DNA sequence: TGTGCCTGGAATTCAAAAGGGGGGATCTCTGGAAACACCATATATTTT. This rearrangement joins TRBV30 to TRBJ1-3, with D possibly TRBD1 on 6 matching bases. Germline V gene data show CDR1 as GTSNPN and CDR2 as SVGIG (reference sequence). V lost 4 bases, J lost 0 bases, and 16 bases lay in between. The CDR3 totals 16 residues.

The V gene is TRBV15, the J gene TRBJ2-7; TRBD1 matches 7 bases. Trimming at V came to 3 bases and at J to 4 bases, leaving 9 bases not matched to a gene. From germline, CDR1 is LNHNV and CDR2 YYDKDF (reference sequence). This CDR3 has 15 amino acids. DNA for the CDR3: TGTGCCACCAGCAGGCCGGGACAGCAAAAGTACGAGCAGTACTTC. Translated, it gives CATSRPGQQKYEQYF.

J is TRBJ2-1 and V is TRBV7-3; 10 bases agree with TRBD2. The CDR3 sequence is 13 residues long. Germline V gives CDR1 SGHTA, CDR2 FQGTGA. With V trimmed by 5 bases and J by 7 bases, 2 bases remained unmatched. CDR3 sequence: CASSLSGGNEQFF. CDR3 bases: TGTGCCAGCAGCCTTAGCGGGGGGAATGAGCAGTTCTTC.

This clone occurred a few times. The chain recombines TRBV14 with TRBJ2-7; D is unclear. The germline CDR1 and CDR2 sequences are SGHDN and FVKESK. V lost 1 base to trimming and J lost 3 bases, with 7 bases between them. There are 13 residues in the CDR3. For the CDR3, the DNA is TGTGCCAGCAGCCAAGGTGAGGACTACGAGCAGTACTTC. It encodes CASSQGEDYEQYF.

The CDR3 nucleotides are TGTGCCAGCAGTGAAGGCCCGGGACAGGTCTATTACGAGCAGTACTTC. It codes for CASSEGPGQVYYEQYF. The V call is TRBV6-1, the J call TRBJ2-7; 8 nucleotides line up with TRBD1. Germline CDR1 is MNHNS and CDR2 is SASEGT. The junction had 9 bases not matched to a gene; V was cut back by 1 base and J by 4 bases. There are 16 residues in the CDR3.